This passage covers 29 T cell receptor beta chains from one sample sequenced in a study of OX40 agonist ivuxolimab in advanced cancers. Libraries were prepared by immunoSEQ multiplex PCR; TCRdb keeps only in-frame clonotypes and omits some of them. The repertoire holds under 80,000 clones, 65% to 90% seen once, with 0.5% to 0.6% in the top ten. The sample consisted of CD4+ or CD8+ T cells sorted from blood, taken in a trial of the OX40 agonist ivuxolimab. The receptors here all came from an adult with an advanced solid tumor such as melanoma, head and neck, liver or kidney cancer.

This CDR3 is CASSQGVDTQYF. The DNA of the CDR3 is TGCGCCAGCAGCCAAGGTGTGGATACGCAGTATTTT. The chain couples TRBV5-1 to TRBJ2-3; D is ambiguous. The germline V gene encodes CDR1 SGHRS and CDR2 YFSETQ. Trimming took 4 bases from V and 6 from J, leaving 9 bases between them. The CDR3 totals 12 residues. The whole variable domain, remainder taken from reference TRBV5-1 and TRBJ2-3, is KAGVTQTPRYLIKTRGQQVTLSCSPISGHRSVSWYQQTPGQGLQFLFEYFSETQRNKGNFPGRFSGRQFSNSRSEMNVSTLELGDSALYLCASSQGVDTQYFGPGTRLTVL.

The V gene is TRBV4-3, the J gene TRBJ2-7; D gene unclear. This CDR3 has 13 residues. CDR1 and CDR2 from the germline V gene are LGHNA and YSLEER. Trimming cost V 0 bases and J 6 bases, with 9 bases left between them. The CDR3 bases are TGCGCCAGCAGCCAAGAGTTTTGGTCCGAGCAGTACTTC. This sequence encodes CASSQEFWSEQYF.

The gene calls are TRBV19 and TRBJ1-4; 10 bases match TRBD1. This CDR3 contains 17 residues. V lost 7 bases and J lost 10; bases outside the gene matches: 18. Germline V gives CDR1 LNHDA, CDR2 SQIVND (reference sequence). CDR3 protein: CASTLRGAGTGVVKLFF. CDR3 DNA: TGTGCCAGTACCCTCCGAGGGGCCGGGACAGGGGTAGTAAAACTGTTTTTT.

CDR3 in DNA: TGTGCCAGCAGCTTAGAAACAGTTTTATCTAACTATGGCTACACCTTC. It translates to CASSLETVLSNYGYTF. The chain couples TRBV7-9 to TRBJ1-2; D is unclear. V lost 1 base and J lost 0, with 12 bases in between. This CDR3 is built from 16 residues. CDR1 and CDR2 (germline): SEHNR, FQNEAQ (reference sequence). Looking up the rest from reference TRBV7-9 and TRBJ1-2 gives the full variable domain: DTGVSQNPRHKITKRGQNVTFRCDPISEHNRLYWYRQTLGQGPEFLTYFQNEAQLEKSRLLSDRFSAERPKGSFSTLEIQRTEQGDSAMYLCASSLETVLSNYGYTFGSGTRLTVV.

This chain uses TRBV7-9 with TRBJ2-7; 7 bases are shared with TRBD1. The CDR3 has 12 residues. The V segment lost 6 bases and the J segment 3 bases; nucleotides outside the gene matches: 2. Germline V gives CDR1 SEHNR, CDR2 FQNEAQ (reference sequence). The CDR3 DNA sequence: TGTGCCAGCAGACGGGACAGCTACGAGCAGTACTTC. Translated: CASRRDSYEQYF.

CDR3 loop: CASRLRRDTEAFF. The CDR3 nucleotides are TGTGCCAGTAGACTTCGACGGGACACTGAAGCTTTCTTT. The chain links TRBV19 to TRBJ1-1; D is ambiguous. The CDR3 extends over 13 amino acids. Per the germline V gene, CDR1 is LNHDA and CDR2 is SQIVND (reference sequence). V was trimmed by 6 bases and J by 3 bases, leaving 11 bases between them.

The CDR3 is CASSQDTQGANTEAFF. The CDR3 DNA sequence: TGCGCCAGCAGCCAAGATACCCAGGGGGCGAATACTGAAGCTTTCTTT. The chain employs TRBV4-1 and TRBJ1-1, with 8 bases fitting TRBD1. J gave up 5 bases and V 0 bases, and 8 bases lay outside the gene matches. The germline CDR1 and CDR2 sequences are MGHRA and YSYEKL. The CDR3 runs 16 residues.

This rearrangement joins TRBV7-9 to TRBJ2-2; TRBD2 is a possible D gene (6 bases). The CDR3 is made up of 13 amino acids. Germline V gene lookup returns CDR1 SEHNR and CDR2 FQNEAQ (reference sequence). Trimming removed 6 bases at V and 7 bases at J, with 12 bases between. The CDR3 loop is CASSSEGVGELFF. The CDR3 DNA reads as TGTGCCAGCAGTTCGGAGGGTGTCGGGGAGCTGTTTTTT.

The chain carries TRBV28 and TRBJ1-2, with 8 bases fitting TRBD1. This CDR3 spans 14 amino acids. Germline V CDR1 and CDR2: MDHEN, SYDVKM. The trim removed 4 bases at V and 5 bases at J, leaving 6 bases unmatched. The CDR3 spells CASSSGQGRYGYTF. For the CDR3, the DNA is TGTGCCAGCAGTTCCGGACAGGGACGGTATGGCTACACCTTC.

This clone is a singleton in its sample. CDR3 sequence reads: CASSPVGREAEAFF. CDR3 nucleotide sequence: TGTGCCAGCTCACCGGTGGGCAGGGAGGCTGAAGCTTTCTTT. This chain joins TRBV18 and TRBJ1-1, with a possible D match to TRBD1 (5 bases). CDR3 length: 14 amino acids. Germline CDR1 reads KGHSH; CDR2 reads LQKENI. The V end was cut by 3 bases, the J end by 6 bases, with 14 bases between.

The CDR3 loop reads CASSSRLASATDTQYF. The CDR3 DNA reads TGTGCCAGCAGTTCCCGGCTAGCATCAGCGACAGATACGCAGTATTTT. The chain couples TRBV6-5 to TRBJ2-3; a possible D gene is TRBD2 (5 bases). V shed 4 bases and J shed 3 bases, with 17 bases lying between them. The CDR3 consists of 16 residues. Germline V CDR1 and CDR2: MNHEY, SVGAGI.

CDR3 sequence: CASVSRQANYGYTF. The DNA for the CDR3 is TGTGCCAGCGTATCGCGGCAAGCTAACTATGGCTACACCTTC. This chain joins TRBV6-1 and TRBJ1-2, with unresolved D. CDR3 length: 14 amino acids. V was shortened by 8 bases and J by 0 bases, with 13 bases between the two germline ends. The V gene's germline CDR1 is MNHNS and CDR2 SASEGT.

This clone was detected once. V is TRBV6-1 and J is TRBJ2-7; 10 nucleotides line up with TRBD1. The CDR3 is 16 residues long. The V and J ends lost 4 bases and 1 base, in that order; junction bases with no gene match: 7. CDR1 MNHNS and CDR2 SASEGT come from the germline V gene. CDR3 amino acids: CASSARDRGGSYEQYF. CDR3 in DNA: TGTGCCAGCAGTGCCCGGGACAGGGGAGGATCCTACGAGCAGTACTTC.

The chain uses TRBV11-2 and TRBJ1-4; TRBD1 is a possible D gene (6 bases). The V end was cut by 2 bases, the J end by 4 bases, with 11 bases between. Germline V CDR1 and CDR2: SGHAT, FQNNGV. This CDR3 spans 15 amino acids. CDR3 protein: CASSLRGGSNEKLFF. The CDR3 nucleotides are TGTGCCAGCAGCTTAAGGGGGGGCAGTAATGAAAAACTGTTTTTT.

The gene calls are TRBV9 and TRBJ2-5; no firm D call. The germline CDR1 and CDR2 sequences are SGDLS and YYNGEE. The CDR3 runs 13 residues. V dropped 0 bases and J dropped 4 bases, with 7 bases sitting between them. CDR3 protein: CASSVGPGETQYF. The CDR3 bases are TGTGCCAGCAGCGTAGGTCCCGGAGAGACCCAGTACTTC.

The chain is built from TRBV5-5 and TRBJ1-6; D not resolved. The ends were cut back, 6 bases at V and 8 bases at J, with 15 bases in the middle. CDR1 SGHKS and CDR2 YYEKEE come from the germline V gene (reference sequence). This CDR3 comprises 14 residues. CDR3 residues: CASTREGRDSPLHF. The CDR3 DNA sequence: TGTGCCAGCACCCGAGAGGGAAGAGATTCACCCCTCCACTTT.

The J gene is TRBJ2-7, the V gene TRBV6-5; 11 positions match TRBD1. CDR1 is MNHEY and CDR2 is SVGAGI in the germline V gene. This CDR3 has 15 residues. With V trimmed by 8 bases and J by 1 base, 7 bases remained unmatched. Here the CDR3 reads CASLKGQGVSYEQYF. The CDR3 DNA follows: TGTGCCAGCCTCAAGGGACAGGGGGTTTCCTACGAGCAGTACTTC.

This chain uses TRBV27 with TRBJ2-7; TRBD2 aligns across 11 bases. CDR1 and CDR2 (germline): MNHEY, SMNVEV (reference sequence). This CDR3 has 20 amino acids. Trimming cost V 3 bases and J 5 bases; bases outside gene matches: 21. Written as DNA, the CDR3 is TGTGCCAGCAGTTTTAGGGCGGAGGGGGCTACTAGCGGGAGTGGCAACGAGCAGTACTTC. It is translated as CASSFRAEGATSGSGNEQYF.

The V gene is TRBV5-8, the J gene TRBJ2-5; D gene unclear. The CDR3 contains 14 residues. V was shortened by 0 bases and J by 5 bases, with 11 bases between the two germline ends. CDR1 and CDR2 (germline): SGHTS, YDEGEE. The CDR3 DNA is TGTGCCAGCAGCTTGGGCGCTTCCACCGAGACCCAGTACTTC. This sequence encodes CASSLGASTETQYF. The variable domain in full, with the rest retrieved from reference TRBV5-8 and TRBJ2-5, is EAGVTQSPTHLIKTRGQQATLRCSPISGHTSVYWYQQALGLGLQFLLWYDEGEERNRGNFPPRFSGRQFPNYSSELNVNALELEDSALYLCASSLGASTETQYFGPGTRLLVL.

This chain joins TRBV7-9 and TRBJ2-3; 9 bases are shared with TRBD1. The CDR3 length is 15 residues. Unmatched junction bases numbered 4, after V lost 6 bases and J lost 0 bases. Germline assignment: CDR1 SEHNR and CDR2 FQNEAQ (reference sequence). This CDR3 reads CASSPGQGSTDTQYF. The CDR3 bases are TGTGCCAGCAGTCCGGGACAGGGAAGCACAGATACGCAGTATTTT.

This clone was recorded a few times. The J gene is TRBJ1-1, the V gene TRBV5-5; D unresolved. Germline V gene data show CDR1 as SGHKS and CDR2 as YYEKEE (reference sequence). This CDR3 comprises 13 residues. V was shortened by 1 base and J by 3 bases, with 7 bases between the two germline ends. CDR3 residues: CASSLNSHTEAFF. Here the CDR3 DNA reads TGTGCCAGCAGCTTGAACAGTCACACTGAAGCTTTCTTT.

The genes are TRBV18 and TRBJ1-2; TRBD1 matches 8 bases. The junction had 8 bases not matched to a gene; V was cut back by 3 bases and J by 8 bases. The V gene's germline CDR1 is KGHSH and CDR2 LQKENI. There are 14 residues in the CDR3. CDR3 amino acids: CASSPRGQGEGYTF. The CDR3 DNA follows: TGTGCCAGCTCACCGAGAGGACAGGGTGAGGGCTACACCTTC.

This chain connects TRBV5-8 to TRBJ1-4, with 7 nucleotides matching TRBD1. J gave up 5 bases and V 4 bases, and 5 bases lay outside the gene matches. The germline CDR1 and CDR2 sequences are SGHTS and YDEGEE. This CDR3 comprises 14 residues. For the CDR3, the DNA is TGTGCCAGCAGCCCAAGGACAGGCAATGAAAAACTGTTTTTT. It translates to CASSPRTGNEKLFF.

The table lists this clone with a few counts. The chain employs TRBV25-1 and TRBJ2-3; 9 bases line up with TRBD2. Germline V gene sequence: CDR1 MGHDK, CDR2 SYGVNS. CDR3 length: 14 amino acids. V was pared by 4 bases and J by 5 bases, with 4 bases of the junction left unmatched. The CDR3 sequence: CASSGLAGRDTQYF. In DNA, the CDR3 is TGTGCCAGCAGTGGCCTAGCGGGGAGAGATACGCAGTATTTT.

This sequence joins TRBV28 and TRBJ2-1; 7 bases are shared with TRBD2. This CDR3 contains 16 residues. V dropped 4 bases and J dropped 3; count of bases not matched to a gene: 9. Germline lookup yields CDR1 MDHEN and CDR2 SYDVKM. This CDR3 reads CASSSYLAEHYNEQFF. The CDR3 DNA sequence: TGTGCCAGCAGTTCGTATCTAGCGGAGCACTACAATGAGCAGTTCTTC.

The chain employs TRBV6-5 and TRBJ1-6; D uncertain. Trimming removed 0 bases at V and 0 bases at J, with 6 bases between. CDR1 and CDR2 (germline): MNHEY, SVGAGI. The CDR3 is 16 amino acids. The CDR3 DNA sequence: TGTGCCAGCAGTTACTCCCCCAGCTCCTATAATTCACCCCTCCACTTT. Its translation is CASSYSPSSYNSPLHF.

V usage is TRBV5-6 and J usage is TRBJ2-2; unclear D gene. Looked up from germline, CDR1 is SGHDT and CDR2 is YYEEEE. This CDR3 comprises 13 residues. The V end was cut by 3 bases, the J end by 7 bases, with 10 bases between. CDR3 coding DNA: TGTGCCAGCAGCTCTAGGTGGGGCGGGGAGCTGTTTTTT. This sequence encodes CASSSRWGGELFF.

This rearrangement joins TRBV5-1 to TRBJ2-5; perhaps TRBD1 as D (5 bases). There are 15 residues in the CDR3. V lost 1 base and J 5 bases, leaving 15 bases between the germline ends. Germline CDR1 and CDR2: SGHRS and YFSETQ. CDR3 nucleotide sequence: TGCGCCAGCAGCTTGAGTTTAGGGGCCACGGAGACCCAGTACTTC. Translation gives CASSLSLGATETQYF.

This chain connects TRBV14 to TRBJ2-3, with 11 bases identical to TRBD1. The germline CDR1 and CDR2 sequences are SGHDN and FVKESK. The CDR3 spans 16 residues. V was clipped by 4 bases and J by 3 bases; unmatched bases: 6. Written as DNA, the CDR3 is TGTGCCAGCAGCCCGCGGACAGGGGGCAATACAGATACGCAGTATTTT. Encoded protein: CASSPRTGGNTDTQYF.